This T cell receptor (beta chain) was recorded in a study of cytomegalovirus exposure and HLA in healthy donors. The PCR made use of 60 Vbeta and 13 Jbeta primers. Method: immunoSEQ multiplex PCR; TCRdb's copy keeps in-frame clones and lacks some. The repertoire table contains 70,000 or so clones. Comments on this clone: Its specificity is unknown.

The CDR3 is 17 amino acids. Deletions cut 4 bases from V and 2 bases from J, with 16 bases between. In germline, CDR1 is SGHDT, CDR2 YYEEEE. When sampled, the donors appeared nominally healthy, though they likely had unrecorded immune exposures. Study results and caveats: Per a later analysis, 15,000 to 20,000 TCR beta sequences showed association with HLA alleles at 0.05 false discovery rate.

The sequenced material came from PBMCs. The chain is built from TRBV5-6 and TRBJ1-6; D remains unclear. This sequence was found in a man in his forties or fifties in good health and CMV-seronegative. CDR3 amino acids: CASSTRGSEPYNSPLHF. In DNA, the CDR3 is TGTGCCAGCAGCACCCGCGGGAGCGAGCCCTATAATTCACCCCTCCACTTT. The full variable domain, completed using reference TRBV5-6 and TRBJ1-6, is DAGVTQSPTHLIKTRGQQVTLRCSPKSGHDTVSWYQQALGQGPQFIFQYYEEEERQRGNFPDRFSGHQFPNYSSELNVNALLLGDSALYLCASSTRGSEPYNSPLHFGNGTRLTVT.